Described below is a single T cell receptor beta chain sequence and its context. 60 Vbeta and 13 Jbeta primers were used in PCR. The assay was immunoSEQ multiplex PCR, and TCRdb's table has in-frame clones only and misses some. Found here are some 160,000 clones, roughly 80% of them singletons; the top ten hold around 9%. This sample stems from a study of cytomegalovirus exposure and HLA in healthy donors. About the research overall: In terms of ancestry, the Caucasian-associated cluster contained roughly 81% of the roughly 360 genotyped donors.

V lost 8 bases to trimming and J lost 1 base, with 15 bases between them. The germline CDR1 and CDR2 sequences are MNHEY and SVGAGI. The length of the CDR3 is 15 residues. Sequenced input: PBMCs. The rearrangement links TRBV6-5 to TRBJ1-3; D is ambiguous. The source of this sequence is a male donor in good health and CMV-seropositive. For the CDR3, the DNA is TGTGCCAGCCGACCTTCTTCGGGGTCTGGAAACACCATATATTTT. It codes for CASRPSSGSGNTIYF.